Following are 4 T cell receptor beta chains from one sample sequenced in a study of CD8 T cells in ankylosing spondylitis. In TCRdb, the 5' RACE reads were re-called with MiXCR into one record per CDR3 protein. The sample has roughly 160,000 distinct CDR3 sequences; approximately 9.9% are singletons. The sample consisted of blood, either unsorted or a sorted T cell fraction (not recorded which). These TCRs come from a female donor with ankylosing spondylitis or in good health (not recorded which).

This clonotype turned up a few times. This chain joins TRBV29-1 and TRBJ2-7; 10 nucleotides line up with TRBD1. Looked up from germline, CDR1 is SQVTM and CDR2 is ANQGSEA. V was clipped by 4 bases and J by 1 base; unmatched bases: 1. CDR3 length equals 13 residues. CDR3: CSVGQGASYEQYF. In DNA form, the CDR3 reads TGCAGCGTTGGACAGGGGGCATCCTACGAGCAGTACTTC.

The table lists this clonotype with many counts. The rearrangement joins TRBV6-1 to TRBJ1-4, with a weak D call TRBD1 (5 bases). Trimming stripped 8 bases from V and 5 bases from J, with 21 bases between. The germline V gene has CDR1 MNHNS and CDR2 SASEGT. The CDR3 length is 16 residues. This CDR3 reads CASSPQRAGNNEKLFF. Here the CDR3 DNA reads TGTGCCAGCTCCCCCCAGCGCGCAGGGAACAATGAAAAACTGTTTTTT.

V gene TRBV30 combines with J gene TRBJ2-2, with D possibly TRBD1 on 6 matching bases. This CDR3 comprises 13 residues. Germline assignment: CDR1 GTSNPN and CDR2 SVGIG (reference sequence). Trimming left V 0 bases short and J 6 bases short, with 8 bases between. The CDR3 DNA reads as TGTGCCTGGAGTGTACCAGGGGCCGGGGAGCTGTTTTTT. Its translation: CAWSVPGAGELFF.

The V gene is TRBV4-3, the J gene TRBJ2-2; D is unclear. The CDR3 extends over 14 amino acids. The V gene's germline CDR1 is LGHNA and CDR2 YSLEER. The ends were cut back, 0 bases at V and 2 bases at J, with 4 bases in the middle. CDR3 loop: CASSQDTNTGELFF. The CDR3 nucleotides are TGCGCCAGCAGCCAAGATACCAACACCGGGGAGCTGTTTTTT.